The entry that follows covers one T cell receptor beta chain sequence. The antigen remains undetermined. Clones were sequenced by immunoSEQ multiplex PCR, and TCRdb holds only the in-frame ones, with some missing. The sample comprises 150,000 to 200,000 clones, roughly 86% of which are singletons, and roughly 1.5% rests with the top ten. The data originate from a study of cytomegalovirus exposure and HLA in healthy donors. Findings and limits, study-wide: A subsequent analysis found that TCR clusters from the first cohort also tended to co-occur in the roughly 120 validation repertoires, with less than 95% of cluster scores above 0.

The germline V gene has CDR1 GTSNPN and CDR2 SVGIG (reference sequence). Trimming removed 3 bases from V and 6 bases from J, with 11 bases in between. CDR3 size: 12 residues. The sample consisted of PBMCs. The chain joins TRBV30 to TRBJ2-5, with D tentatively TRBD1 (7 bases). This clonotype was obtained from a woman aged 18 to 35 in good health and CMV-seronegative. The CDR3 sequence is CAWSRGAQTQYF. The CDR3 DNA is TGTGCCTGGAGCAGGGGGGCGCAGACCCAGTACTTC.